One sample yielded the 14 T cell receptor beta chains listed below, sequenced in a study of control samples from healthy donors and cancer patients. This table comes from immunoSEQ multiplex PCR, and its TCRdb copy is limited to in-frame clones, with some not included. This sample yields approximately 92,000 clones, of which 85% to 95% are seen a single time; nearly 1.5% belongs to the top ten. The sample comprised blood. The receptors were gathered from a woman aged 25 to 39 in good health.

The gene calls are TRBV7-2 and TRBJ1-2; TRBD1 is a possible D gene (6 bases). This CDR3 has 13 amino acids. Between the trimmed V and J ends, which lost 3 bases and 2 bases, there was a span of 7 bases. Germline V gene data show CDR1 as SGHTA and CDR2 as FQGNSA. The CDR3, as DNA: TGTGCCAGCAGCTTCACAGGGAACTATGGCTACACCTTC. Protein sequence: CASSFTGNYGYTF. The complete variable domain, with remaining parts taken from reference TRBV7-2 and TRBJ1-2, reads GAGVSQSPSNKVTEKGKDVELRCDPISGHTALYWYRQSLGQGLEFLIYFQGNSAPDKSGLPSDRFSAERTGGSVSTLTIQRTQQEDSAVYLCASSFTGNYGYTFGSGTRLTVV.

This clone has only one observation. The V and J genes are TRBV18 and TRBJ2-7, with 9 bases aligning to TRBD1. Germline V gene sequence: CDR1 KGHSH, CDR2 LQKENI. The CDR3 covers 14 residues. After removal of 2 bases from V and 4 bases from J, the junction contained 3 bases not matched to a gene. The DNA for the CDR3 is TGTGCCAGCTCACCAGGGACAGGGAGATACGAGCAGTACTTC. Amino acid sequence: CASSPGTGRYEQYF. Full variable domain (outside the CDR3, taken from reference TRBV18 and TRBJ2-7): NAGVMQNPRHLVRRRGQEARLRCSPMKGHSHVYWYRQLPEEGLKFMVYLQKENIIDESGMPKERFSAEFPKEGPSILRIQQVVRGDSAAYFCASSPGTGRYEQYFGPGTRLTVT.

V is TRBV27 and J is TRBJ1-6; 7 nucleotides align to TRBD1. Germline CDR1 MNHEY, CDR2 SMNVEV (reference sequence). This CDR3 is 15 amino acids long. The ends lost 5 bases at V and 7 bases at J; junction bases unmatched: 8. The DNA of the CDR3 is TGTGCCAGCAGTCTAATACAGGGGATGAATTCACCCCTCCACTTT. Amino acid sequence: CASSLIQGMNSPLHF.

The V gene is TRBV5-1, the J gene TRBJ2-3, with TRBD2 identical over 15 bases. Germline assignment: CDR1 SGHRS and CDR2 YFSETQ. With 4 bases clipped from V and 4 bases from J, the junction kept 4 bases outside the gene matches. The CDR3 sequence is 16 residues long. Here the CDR3 DNA reads TGCGCCAGCAGCCGGCGGACTAGCGGGGGGGCAGATACGCAGTATTTT. Its translation: CASSRRTSGGADTQYF.

The gene calls are TRBV12-3 or TRBV12-4 and TRBJ2-5, with D tentatively TRBD2 (6 bases). CDR3 length: 12 amino acids. V shed 6 bases and J shed 5 bases, with 10 bases lying between them. CDR3: CASSPSVETQYF. For the CDR3, the DNA is TGTGCCAGCAGCCCTAGCGTTGAGACCCAGTACTTC.

The chain has TRBV9 and TRBJ1-2; maybe TRBD1 (5 bases). CDR1 is SGDLS and CDR2 is YYNGEE in the germline V gene. V was clipped by 3 bases and J by 5 bases, with 14 bases between them. The CDR3 is made up of 14 amino acids. CDR3 sequence (DNA): TGTGCCAGCAGCGGCCCAGGGACGGATTATGGCTACACCTTC. This encodes CASSGPGTDYGYTF.

Only one count was recorded for this clone. The rearrangement uses TRBV18 and TRBJ1-1; no clear D. V was cut by 0 bases and J by 1 base, with 6 bases left in between. The CDR3 length is 14 residues. Germline V gene data show CDR1 as KGHSH and CDR2 as LQKENI. The DNA of the CDR3 is TGTGCCAGCTCACCACCGACGGGGAACACTGAAGCTTTCTTT. It specifies CASSPPTGNTEAFF.

The J gene is TRBJ2-3, the V gene TRBV15; TRBD1 might be the D (6 bases). Germline V gene lookup returns CDR1 LNHNV and CDR2 YYDKDF (reference sequence). Trimming took 4 bases from V and 2 from J, leaving 13 bases between them. The length of the CDR3 is 15 residues. CDR3 sequence reads: CATSTGQRTTDTQYF. CDR3 coding DNA: TGTGCCACCAGCACGGGACAAAGAACCACAGATACGCAGTATTTT. Together with reference TRBV15 and TRBJ2-3, the CDR3 gives the full variable domain: DAMVIQNPRYQVTQFGKPVTLSCSQTLNHNVMYWYQQKSSQAPKLLFHYYDKDFNNEADTPDNFQSRRPNTSFCFLDIRSPGLGDTAMYLCATSTGQRTTDTQYFGPGTRLTVL.

V gene TRBV20-1 combines with J gene TRBJ2-3, with D hard to call. The length of the CDR3 is 10 residues. Germline loops: CDR1 DFQATT, CDR2 SNEGSKA (reference sequence). The V end lost 6 bases, the J end lost 6 bases, and 7 bases lay between the germline ends. The CDR3 loop reads CSALGDTQYF. The CDR3 nucleotides are TGCAGTGCCTTAGGGGATACGCAGTATTTT.

The V gene is TRBV7-9, the J gene TRBJ2-3; D gene ambiguous. Trimming shortened V by 4 bases and J by 3 bases, and 17 bases separated the two germline ends. In germline, CDR1 is SEHNR, CDR2 FQNEAQ (reference sequence). The CDR3 spans 16 residues. In DNA form, the CDR3 reads TGTGCCAGCAGCTCGTTCGATGTGGAGAAGACAGATACGCAGTATTTT. Translation: CASSSFDVEKTDTQYF.

The chain recombines TRBV5-1 with TRBJ2-1, with D maybe TRBD1 (5 bases). In germline, CDR1 is SGHRS, CDR2 YFSETQ. The CDR3 loop spans 16 amino acids. Trimming pared 0 bases from V and 8 bases from J, leaving 18 bases between. The CDR3 sequence is CASSLAAQGPWDEQFF. CDR3 coding DNA: TGCGCCAGCAGCTTGGCGGCTCAGGGCCCATGGGATGAGCAGTTCTTC. Looking up the rest from reference TRBV5-1 and TRBJ2-1 gives the full variable domain: KAGVTQTPRYLIKTRGQQVTLSCSPISGHRSVSWYQQTPGQGLQFLFEYFSETQRNKGNFPGRFSGRQFSNSRSEMNVSTLELGDSALYLCASSLAAQGPWDEQFFGPGTRLTVL.

Turning to this clone: Other nucleotide sequences from this sample produce the same CDR3. CDR3 sequence reads: CASKEGNSGANVLTF. The CDR3 DNA follows: TGCGCCAGCAAGGAGGGGAACTCTGGGGCCAACGTCCTGACTTTC. The chain links TRBV5-1 to TRBJ2-6; possibly TRBD2 for D (6 bases). The CDR3 consists of 15 residues. Germline V gene lookup returns CDR1 SGHRS and CDR2 YFSETQ. V lost 6 bases, J lost 0 bases, and 10 bases lay in between. Variable domain in full (rest from reference TRBV5-1 and TRBJ2-6): KAGVTQTPRYLIKTRGQQVTLSCSPISGHRSVSWYQQTPGQGLQFLFEYFSETQRNKGNFPGRFSGRQFSNSRSEMNVSTLELGDSALYLCASKEGNSGANVLTFGAGSRLTVL.

This sequence joins TRBV5-1 and TRBJ2-1; TRBD2 matches at 10 bases. The ends lost 7 bases at V and 7 bases at J; junction bases unmatched: 5. Germline assignment: CDR1 SGHRS and CDR2 YFSETQ. This CDR3 is built from 13 residues. Here the CDR3 reads CASSGTSENEQFF. CDR3 coding DNA: TGCGCCAGCTCAGGGACTAGCGAGAATGAGCAGTTCTTC.

The sample holds a few counts of this clone. The rearrangement uses TRBV5-1 and TRBJ2-2; D ambiguous. This CDR3 is 14 amino acids long. Between the trimmed V and J ends, which lost 0 bases and 6 bases, there was a span of 9 bases. CDR1 is SGHRS, CDR2 YFSETQ, per germline. This CDR3 is CASSLAAGPGELFF. The CDR3 nucleotides are TGCGCCAGCAGCTTGGCCGCCGGCCCCGGGGAGCTGTTTTTT.